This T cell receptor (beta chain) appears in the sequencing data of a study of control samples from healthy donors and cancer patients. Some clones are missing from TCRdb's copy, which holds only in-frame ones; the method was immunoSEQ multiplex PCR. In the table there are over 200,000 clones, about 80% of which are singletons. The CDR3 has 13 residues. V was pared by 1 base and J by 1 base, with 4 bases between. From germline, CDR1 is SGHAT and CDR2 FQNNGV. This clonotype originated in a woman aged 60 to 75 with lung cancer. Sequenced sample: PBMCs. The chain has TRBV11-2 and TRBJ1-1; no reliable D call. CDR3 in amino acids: CASSLGGNTEAFF. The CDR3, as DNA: TGTGCCAGCAGCTTAGGGGGGAACACTGAAGCTTTCTTT.